This passage covers 21 T cell receptor beta chains from one sample sequenced in a study of CXCR3-negative and CXCR3-positive naive CD8 T cells. Study-level findings and limits: Researchers report that CXCR3-positive naive cells carry more hydrophobic TRB CDR3s than CXCR3-negative naive cells.

What these receptors recognize is not known. UMI-tagged TRB cDNA libraries were built via 5' RACE. TCRdb reprocessed the 5' RACE reads, keeping one entry per CDR3 protein, no DNA. Its table records some 150,000 distinct CDR3 sequences. Sequenced material: naive CXCR3+ CD8+ T cells from blood. The sample's subset: CD45RO-CCR7+CD27+CD95- naive CD8+ T cells expressing CXCR3 (TNR3+). All receptors derive from a human donor in good health. Some clones in this sample may be carry-over from other donors' samples.

This rearrangement joins TRBV27 to TRBJ2-7. The germline gives CDR1 MNHEY, CDR2 SMNVEV (reference sequence). This CDR3 has 14 amino acids. The chain's CDR3 is CASSYAGGSYEQYF.

This chain joins TRBV11-2 and TRBJ2-1; TCRdb lists TRBD2, though no DNA is available to test this call. The CDR3 has 17 amino acids. The germline V gene has CDR1 SGHAT and CDR2 FQNNGV. CDR3 protein: CASSFKIAGAPYNEQFF.

V usage is TRBV14 and J usage is TRBJ2-3. Germline CDR1 is SGHDN and CDR2 is FVKESK. The CDR3 covers 15 residues. CDR3 loop: CASSLRLAVADTQYF. The variable domain in full, with the rest retrieved from reference TRBV14 and TRBJ2-3, is EAGVTQFPSHSVIEKGQTVTLRCDPISGHDNLYWYRRVMGKEIKFLLHFVKESKQDESGMPNNRFLAERTGGTYSTLKVQPAELEDSGVYFCASSLRLAVADTQYFGPGTRLTVL.

The chain carries TRBV5-1 and TRBJ2-2; without DNA, the TCRdb call of TRBD1 cannot be checked. Germline V gene sequence: CDR1 SGHRS, CDR2 YFSETQ. This CDR3 is 15 amino acids long. This chain's CDR3 is CASSPPGQGTGELFF.

The chain employs TRBV9 and TRBJ2-7. CDR3 size: 14 residues. Germline values: CDR1 SGDLS, CDR2 YYNGEE. CDR3 loop: CASSQGEVIYEQYF.

This chain uses TRBV5-1 with TRBJ2-1; TCRdb proposes TRBD1, but this gene call is untestable without DNA. Germline lookup yields CDR1 SGHRS and CDR2 YFSETQ. CDR3 length: 16 amino acids. The CDR3 spells CASSLASPPSYNEQFF.

V usage is TRBV29-1 and J usage is TRBJ2-7; TCRdb reports TRBD1, a call that lacks DNA to check it against. Per germline, CDR1 SQVTM and CDR2 ANQGSEA. This CDR3 region has 12 residues. The CDR3 here is CSVLDNSYEQYF.

This rearrangement joins TRBV7-9 to TRBJ2-5. Germline V gives CDR1 SEHNR, CDR2 FQNEAQ (reference sequence). The CDR3 extends over 14 amino acids. This CDR3 reads CASSLEALEETQYF.

This rearrangement joins TRBV6-2 or TRBV6-3 to TRBJ2-2; TCRdb proposes TRBD1, but this gene call is untestable without DNA. The CDR3 extends over 18 amino acids. Germline lookup yields CDR1 MNHEY and CDR2 SVGEGT. The CDR3 here is CASSYSNRANLNTGELFF.

The rearrangement links TRBV4-3 to TRBJ1-1; TCRdb proposes TRBD1, but this gene call is untestable without DNA. Germline values: CDR1 LGHNA, CDR2 YSLEER. CDR3 length: 15 amino acids. CDR3 amino acids: CASSQDEDSYTEAFF.

The chain recombines TRBV7-2 with TRBJ2-1; TCRdb picks TRBD2, but there is no DNA to check that call. In germline, CDR1 is SGHTA, CDR2 FQGNSA. The CDR3 loop spans 17 amino acids. This CDR3 is CASSFRLAGEPYNEQFF.

The rearrangement uses TRBV9 and TRBJ2-1. CDR1 and CDR2 (germline): SGDLS, YYNGEE. The CDR3 sequence is 14 residues long. The CDR3 loop is CASSVGGTYDEQFF.

The gene calls are TRBV10-3 and TRBJ1-1. Germline CDR1 ENHRY, CDR2 SYGVKD. The CDR3 contains 15 residues. CDR3 residues: CAISESKGENTEAFF.

The chain joins TRBV4-3 to TRBJ2-2. The CDR3 sequence is 16 residues long. Germline CDR1 LGHNA, CDR2 YSLEER. The CDR3 sequence: CASSQDAGTNAGELFF.

The chain links TRBV5-1 to TRBJ1-2; TCRdb outputs TRBD1, but without DNA this stays unchecked. CDR1 is SGHRS, CDR2 YFSETQ, per germline. This CDR3 is built from 15 residues. CDR3 residues: CASSLVGGEAEGYTF.

The rearrangement links TRBV29-1 to TRBJ2-1; TCRdb's assignment of TRBD2 cannot be checked, as there is no DNA. CDR3 length: 13 amino acids. In germline, CDR1 is SQVTM, CDR2 ANQGSEA. CDR3 loop: CSVDEAGYNEQFF.

This chain connects TRBV28 to TRBJ1-6; the TRBD1 assignment by TCRdb is unverifiable without DNA. Germline assignment: CDR1 MDHEN and CDR2 SYDVKM. The CDR3 is 15 amino acids. CDR3 amino acids: CATLGSPGSDSPLHF.

J is TRBJ2-5 and V is TRBV28; there is no DNA to check the TCRdb D call of TRBD1. Germline assignment: CDR1 MDHEN and CDR2 SYDVKM. The CDR3 consists of 13 residues. CDR3 sequence reads: CASSFGQEETQYF.

The chain is built from TRBV15 and TRBJ2-7; lacking DNA, the TRBD2 call made by TCRdb goes unchecked. The CDR3 extends over 20 amino acids. CDR1 and CDR2 from the germline V gene are LNHNV and YYDKDF (reference sequence). The CDR3 protein is CATSRHRQRWDYNLPNEQYF.

V is TRBV29-1 and J is TRBJ2-5; TCRdb's D call, TRBD2, is unchecked because there is no DNA. The CDR3 consists of 13 residues. Germline-derived CDR1 and CDR2 are SQVTM and ANQGSEA. CDR3 amino acids: CSVESPLQETQYF. The whole variable domain, filled in from reference TRBV29-1 and TRBJ2-5, reads SAVISQKPSRDICQRGTSLTIQCQVDSQVTMMFWYRQQPGQSLTLIATANQGSEATYESGFVIDKFPISRPNLTFSTLTVSNMSPEDSSIYLCSVESPLQETQYFGPGTRLLVL.

The V call is TRBV6-2 or TRBV6-3, the J call TRBJ2-7; TCRdb's assignment of TRBD1 cannot be checked, as there is no DNA. The CDR3 extends over 14 amino acids. The germline gives CDR1 MNHEY, CDR2 SVGEGT. The CDR3 is CASSYSAGPGEQYF.